Many counts were recorded for the clone carrying this T cell receptor (beta chain). Its antigen is still unknown. For donors with ophthalmopathy, the disease showed moderate-to-severe activity, reached CAS ≥3 and NOSPECS ≥4, and had lasted under 3 months. RNA served as the template for amplifying TCR beta CDR3 regions. In the first round, RT-PCR was carried out with HTBI primers, and a multiplex PCR formed the second round. TCRdb redid the calling of the multiplex PCR reads with MiXCR, one entry per CDR3 protein. The sample yields about 740,000 distinct CDR3 sequences, roughly two fifths seen once. This sample stems from a study of Graves' ophthalmopathy and Graves' hyperthyroidism. Study summary: Ahead of any treatment, peripheral blood was obtained at the initial diagnosis. General observations from the study: The majority of expanded thyroid clonotypes above 0.001 frequency also occurred in blood. A classifier, a 13-signature model, separated ophthalmopathy from stable hyperthyroidism with approximately 88% sensitivity and approximately 80% specificity.

The sequence came from an adult man with Graves' ophthalmopathy. Sequenced sample: peripheral blood.

The CDR3 sequence: CASRDVLGAGANVLTF. In DNA, the CDR3 is TGTGCCAGCAGGGACGTATTAGGGGCTGGGGCCAACGTCCTGACTTTC. The rearrangement joins TRBV7-9 to TRBJ2-6, with D possibly being TRBD1 (5 bases). Trimming took off 6 bases at V and 2 bases at J, with 14 bases between the two ends. The V gene's germline CDR1 is SEHNR and CDR2 FQNEAQ (reference sequence). The CDR3 length is 16 residues.